Below, 28 T cell receptor beta chains from the same sample are listed, as sequenced in a study of response to subunit inactivated influenza vaccine. TCRdb independently ran MiXCR on the RT-PCR reads; one entry per CDR3 protein. This table holds about 520,000 distinct CDR3 sequences, 25% found once. The source was CD4+ T cells sorted from PBMCs, collected 5 to 6 days after vaccination. The receptors here all came from a man aged 50-59 years who received an inactivated influenza vaccine.

A few counts support this clonotype. This chain joins TRBV4-3 and TRBJ2-1; the D is unclear. The CDR3 is 16 residues long. V dropped 0 bases and J dropped 0 bases, with 9 bases sitting between them. Germline CDR1 LGHNA, CDR2 YSLEER. The CDR3 nucleotides are TGCGCCAGCAGCCAAGATCAGGTTAGCTCCTACAATGAGCAGTTCTTC. This encodes CASSQDQVSSYNEQFF.

This clonotype was observed a few times. V and J are TRBV7-8 and TRBJ2-4, with D perhaps TRBD1 or TRBD2 (5 bases each). Trimming cost V 1 base and J 3 bases, with 7 bases left between them. The CDR3 runs to 14 residues. Germline loops: CDR1 SGHVS, CDR2 FQNEAQ. In DNA form, the CDR3 reads TGTGCCAGCAGCTTAGGAGGGGTCAAAAACATTCAGTACTTC. The encoded protein is CASSLGGVKNIQYF.

The rearrangement uses TRBV6-4 and TRBJ2-2; no definite D call. The length of the CDR3 is 14 residues. V lost 3 bases and J lost 1, with 6 bases in between. Germline V gene data show CDR1 as MRHNA and CDR2 as SNTAGT. The CDR3 reads CASSEQLNTGELFF. DNA for the CDR3: TGTGCCAGCAGTGAACAGCTGAACACCGGGGAGCTGTTTTTT.

This clonotype was recorded once. The V and J genes are TRBV6-1 and TRBJ2-7; 8 bases are shared with TRBD1. Trimming removed 3 bases from V and 0 bases from J; junction bases left unmatched: 1. CDR1 and CDR2 from the germline V gene are MNHNS and SASEGT. CDR3 length: 14 residues. The CDR3 sequence is CASSDQGASYEQYF. In DNA form, the CDR3 reads TGTGCCAGCAGTGATCAGGGGGCCTCCTACGAGCAGTACTTC.

This clonotype has just a few counts. A much larger clone differs from this one at a single base, so this may be a read error. V gene TRBV7-2 combines with J gene TRBJ2-5; D unresolved. Germline V lookup: CDR1 SGHTA, CDR2 FQGNSA. The CDR3 covers 13 residues. Trimming removed 4 bases from V and 5 bases from J, with 11 bases in between. The CDR3 is CASSSPQHETQYF. DNA of the CDR3: TGTGCCAGCAGCTCACCCCAACACGAGACCCAGTACTTC. The full variable domain, completed using reference TRBV7-2 and TRBJ2-5, is GAGVSQSPSNKVTEKGKDVELRCDPISGHTALYWYRQSLGQGLEFLIYFQGNSAPDKSGLPSDRFSAERTGGSVSTLTIQRTQQEDSAVYLCASSSPQHETQYFGPGTRLLVL.

The chain couples TRBV6-2 or TRBV6-3 to TRBJ2-7; 8 nucleotides match TRBD1. The length of the CDR3 is 14 residues. Germline V gene data show CDR1 as MNHEY and CDR2 as SVGEGT. V shed 6 bases, J shed 3 bases, and the junction held 7 bases outside the gene matches. This CDR3 reads CASSRTGFLYEQYF. CDR3 nucleotides: TGTGCCAGCAGCAGGACAGGGTTTCTCTACGAGCAGTACTTC.

The chain links TRBV5-6 to TRBJ2-4; 7 bases fit TRBD2. V lost 2 bases, J lost 13 bases, and 9 bases stayed unmatched. Germline V gene data show CDR1 as SGHDT and CDR2 as YYEEEE. The CDR3 sequence is 13 residues long. The CDR3 sequence is CASSFSGGPEQYF. The CDR3 DNA reads TGTGCCAGCAGCTTTTCGGGAGGACCGGAACAGTACTTC.

The chain joins TRBV7-9 to TRBJ2-5, with 7 bases matching TRBD1. The CDR3 has 14 residues. The ends lost 5 bases at V and 5 bases at J; junction bases unmatched: 8. Germline lookup yields CDR1 SEHNR and CDR2 FQNEAQ (reference sequence). As DNA, the CDR3 is TGTGCCAGCAGCGGGCGACGGGACAGCGAGACCCAGTACTTC. Its protein is CASSGRRDSETQYF.

The chain carries TRBV5-5 and TRBJ1-5, with D tentatively TRBD1 (5 bases). The CDR3 is 15 residues long. Germline V gives CDR1 SGHKS, CDR2 YYEKEE (reference sequence). Trimming pared 4 bases from V and 7 bases from J, leaving 18 bases between. Here the CDR3 reads CASSTEGGKGQPQHF. The CDR3 DNA follows: TGTGCCAGCAGCACCGAGGGAGGAAAGGGGCAGCCCCAGCATTTT.

The CDR3 loop reads CASSHGQGLNSPLHF. Here the CDR3 DNA reads TGCGCCAGCAGCCATGGACAGGGGTTAAATTCACCCCTCCACTTT. The V call is TRBV4-3, the J call TRBJ1-6, with 9 bases aligning to TRBD1. Germline lookup yields CDR1 LGHNA and CDR2 YSLEER. The junction had 4 bases not matched to a gene; V was cut back by 3 bases and J by 7 bases. The CDR3 is 15 amino acids.

This chain joins TRBV7-8 and TRBJ2-3, with TRBD2 identical over 8 bases. The germline CDR1 and CDR2 sequences are SGHVS and FQNEAQ. With V trimmed by 2 bases and J by 2 bases, 3 bases remained unmatched. CDR3 length: 15 residues. CDR3 bases: TGTGCCAGCAGCTTAAAGCGGGGGAACACAGATACGCAGTATTTT. Protein sequence: CASSLKRGNTDTQYF.

The rearrangement links TRBV7-2 to TRBJ2-6; 9 bases map to TRBD1. CDR3 length: 16 amino acids. Germline values: CDR1 SGHTA, CDR2 FQGNSA. Trimming cost V 8 bases and J 0 bases; bases outside gene matches: 5. The CDR3 nucleotides read TGTGCCAGCCGGGGACAGGGACCCTCTGGGGCCAACGTCCTGACTTTC. Its translation is CASRGQGPSGANVLTF.

The gene calls are TRBV6-4 and TRBJ2-3; weak D call: TRBD1 (5 bases). Germline CDR1 reads MRHNA; CDR2 reads SNTAGT. V was pared by 2 bases and J by 4 bases, with 10 bases between. There are 14 residues in the CDR3. CDR3 amino acids: CASSDHATADTQYF. The CDR3 DNA follows: TGTGCCAGCAGTGACCACGCGACAGCAGATACGCAGTATTTT.

This clonotype has ten or more counts. This chain links TRBV4-3 with TRBJ1-3; D is undetermined. This CDR3 has 15 amino acids. Trimming pared 0 bases from V and 1 base from J, leaving 7 bases between. CDR1 is LGHNA and CDR2 is YSLEER in the germline V gene. The CDR3 nucleotides read TGCGCCAGCAGCCAAGAGGCGGCGTCTGGAAACACCATATATTTT. Protein product: CASSQEAASGNTIYF.

The chain links TRBV20-1 to TRBJ2-5; D unclear. Trimming took off 7 bases at V and 5 bases at J, with 20 bases between the two ends. CDR3 length equals 14 residues. Germline-derived CDR1 and CDR2 are DFQATT and SNEGSKA (reference sequence). The CDR3 loop is CSVRGEARLETQYF. In DNA form, the CDR3 reads TGCAGTGTTCGCGGAGAGGCCAGGCTGGAGACCCAGTACTTC.

This clonotype came up a few times. The chain uses TRBV15 and TRBJ2-7; TRBD2 matches at 13 bases. With V trimmed by 1 base and J by 0 bases, 6 bases remained unmatched. Germline loops: CDR1 LNHNV, CDR2 YYDKDF (reference sequence). The CDR3 runs 18 residues. CDR3 sequence (DNA): TGTGCCACCAGCAGAGGGACTAGCGGGAGCGGGGACTCCTACGAGCAGTACTTC. Amino acid sequence: CATSRGTSGSGDSYEQYF.

There are a few counts of this clonotype. The chain links TRBV5-1 to TRBJ2-1; 12 positions match TRBD2. V lost 6 bases, J lost 9 bases, and 10 bases stayed unmatched. Looked up from germline, CDR1 is SGHRS and CDR2 is YFSETQ. CDR3 length: 15 residues. Written as DNA, the CDR3 is TGCGCCAGCAACTTTGGACTAGCGGGGAAGAGTGAGCAGTTCTTC. This encodes CASNFGLAGKSEQFF. The full variable domain, with the rest looked up from reference TRBV5-1 and TRBJ2-1, is KAGVTQTPRYLIKTRGQQVTLSCSPISGHRSVSWYQQTPGQGLQFLFEYFSETQRNKGNFPGRFSGRQFSNSRSEMNVSTLELGDSALYLCASNFGLAGKSEQFFGPGTRLTVL.

This clonotype was seen a few times. The chain has TRBV12-3 or TRBV12-4 and TRBJ1-3, with no clear D. The CDR3 is made up of 12 amino acids. V dropped 3 bases and J dropped 5 bases, with 5 bases sitting between them. CDR3 nucleotide sequence: TGTGCCAGCAGTTTTCCAAGAAACACCATATATTTT. Translating gives CASSFPRNTIYF.

This clonotype turned up a few times. The chain uses TRBV5-1 and TRBJ2-3, with no clear D. The CDR3 covers 14 residues. The V end lost 2 bases, the J end lost 3 bases, and 10 bases lay between the germline ends. Looked up from germline, CDR1 is SGHRS and CDR2 is YFSETQ. The CDR3 loop reads CASSLNLPTDTQYF. DNA for the CDR3: TGCGCCAGCAGCTTAAATCTCCCTACAGATACGCAGTATTTT.

A single count supports this clonotype. One end of the junction does not line up with germline, which may come from a read error. This chain joins TRBV6-5 and TRBJ2-2; 7 bases align to TRBD1. Germline loops: CDR1 MNHEY, CDR2 SVGAGI. CDR3 length: 16 amino acids. The CDR3 region is CACSSGTVANTGELFF. For the CDR3, the DNA is TGTGCCTGCAGTTCAGGGACAGTCGCGAACACCGGGGAGCTGTTTTTT.

This clonotype was seen a handful of times. The CDR3 sequence is CASSLGGQGDTQYF. In DNA, the CDR3 is TGTGCCAGCAGCTTAGGGGGGCAGGGAGATACGCAGTATTTT. V usage is TRBV7-3 and J usage is TRBJ2-3; D tentatively reads TRBD1 or TRBD2 (6 bases each). The CDR3 contains 14 residues. Trimming removed 2 bases at V and 5 bases at J, with 11 bases between. Germline lookup yields CDR1 SGHTA and CDR2 FQGTGA. Variable domain in full (rest from reference TRBV7-3 and TRBJ2-3): GAGVSQTPSNKVTEKGKYVELRCDPISGHTALYWYRQSLGQGPEFLIYFQGTGAADDSGLPNDRFFAVRPEGSVSTLKIQRTERGDSAVYLCASSLGGQGDTQYFGPGTRLTVL.

This clonotype was observed once. The chain carries TRBV28 and TRBJ2-1; no clear D. The CDR3 runs to 15 residues. V was pared by 1 base and J by 3 bases, with 10 bases between. Germline lookup yields CDR1 MDHEN and CDR2 SYDVKM. CDR3 in amino acids: CASSLSRANYNEQFF. The CDR3 region has the DNA TGTGCCAGCAGTTTATCACGAGCTAACTACAATGAGCAGTTCTTC.

This chain uses TRBV20-1 with TRBJ1-3; weak D call: TRBD1 (5 bases). The CDR3 loop spans 14 amino acids. V was cut by 0 bases and J by 2 bases, with 8 bases left in between. Germline V CDR1 and CDR2: DFQATT, SNEGSKA (reference sequence). The CDR3 loop is CSARDSGAGNTIYF. Here the CDR3 DNA reads TGCAGTGCTAGAGATTCGGGGGCTGGAAACACCATATATTTT.

This clonotype was picked up a small number of times. The chain links TRBV6-2 or TRBV6-3 to TRBJ2-7; 7 nucleotides agree with TRBD2. With 2 bases clipped from V and 5 bases from J, the junction kept 9 bases outside the gene matches. The CDR3 length is 15 residues. CDR1 and CDR2 from the germline V gene are MNHEY and SVGEGT. The CDR3 loop is CASSYPMWEGDEQYF. As DNA, the CDR3 is TGTGCCAGCAGTTACCCGATGTGGGAGGGCGACGAGCAGTACTTC.

The chain carries TRBV28 and TRBJ2-5; D is perhaps TRBD2 (6 bases). The CDR3 extends over 13 amino acids. V lost 6 bases and J lost 2, with 10 bases in between. Germline V gene lookup returns CDR1 MDHEN and CDR2 SYDVKM. The CDR3 protein is CASRNGLQETQYF. As DNA, the CDR3 is TGTGCCAGCAGAAACGGACTACAAGAGACCCAGTACTTC.

The rearrangement links TRBV9 to TRBJ1-2; TRBD1 is a possible D gene (5 bases). CDR3 length: 15 residues. V gave up 3 bases and J gave up 4 bases, with 16 bases separating them. CDR1 and CDR2 from the germline V gene are SGDLS and YYNGEE. The CDR3 sequence is CASSGQSTARYGYTF. DNA for the CDR3: TGTGCCAGCAGCGGACAATCGACAGCCCGCTATGGCTACACCTTC.

The chain joins TRBV20-1 to TRBJ1-2, with D perhaps TRBD1 (5 bases). Trimming removed 0 bases from V and 0 bases from J, with 8 bases in between. Germline CDR1 DFQATT, CDR2 SNEGSKA (reference sequence). This CDR3 is 14 amino acids long. The CDR3 bases are TGCAGTGCTAGAGATAAGACAGCTAACTATGGCTACACCTTC. It is translated as CSARDKTANYGYTF.

The V call is TRBV7-2, the J call TRBJ2-1; D possibly corresponds to TRBD2 (6 bases). V was clipped by 6 bases and J by 2 bases, with 8 bases between them. This CDR3 is 13 amino acids long. Germline CDR1 reads SGHTA; CDR2 reads FQGNSA. The chain's CDR3 is CASRRGAYNEQFF. Written as DNA, the CDR3 is TGTGCCAGCAGGCGGGGCGCCTACAATGAGCAGTTCTTC.